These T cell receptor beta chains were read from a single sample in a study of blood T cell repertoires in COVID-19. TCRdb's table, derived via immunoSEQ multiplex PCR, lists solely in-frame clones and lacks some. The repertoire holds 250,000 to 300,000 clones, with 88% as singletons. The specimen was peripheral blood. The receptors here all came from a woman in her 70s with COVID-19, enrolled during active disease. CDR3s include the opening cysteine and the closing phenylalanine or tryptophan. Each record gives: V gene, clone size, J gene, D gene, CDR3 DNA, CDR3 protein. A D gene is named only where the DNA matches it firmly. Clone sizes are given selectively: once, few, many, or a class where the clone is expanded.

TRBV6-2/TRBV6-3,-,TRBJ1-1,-,TGTGCCAGCAGTTTCTCGGGGAGCACTGAAGCTTTCTTT,CASSFSGSTEAFF
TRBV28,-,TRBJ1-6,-,TGTGCCAGCAGTTTATACAGTTATAATTCACCCCTCCACTTT,CASSLYSYNSPLHF
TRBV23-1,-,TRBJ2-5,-,TGCGCCAGCAGTCGATATAGATTGGGCAGGAGGAAGACCCAGTACTTC,CASSRYRLGRRKTQYF
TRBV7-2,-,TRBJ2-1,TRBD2,TGTGCCAGCAGCTTCCGGACTAGCCATAGTGCCTACAATGAGCAGTTCTTC,CASSFRTSHSAYNEQFF
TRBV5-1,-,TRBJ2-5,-,TGCGCCAGCAGCCCTTACCAGTACCAAGAGACCCAGTACTTC,CASSPYQYQETQYF
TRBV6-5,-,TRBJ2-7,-,TGTGCCAGCAGCCGGCCCGGGGCCTACGAGCAGTACTTC,CASSRPGAYEQYF
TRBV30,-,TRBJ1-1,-,TGTGCCTGCCCCTCGCCTACAGGGAACACTGAAGCTTTCTTT,CACPSPTGNTEAFF
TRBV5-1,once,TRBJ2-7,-,TGCGCCAGCAGCTTGGCCCGACAGCCCTACGAGCAGTACTTC,CASSLARQPYEQYF
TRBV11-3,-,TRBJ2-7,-,TGTGCCAGCAGCTTAACGGGAACAGCCTACGAGCAGTACTTC,CASSLTGTAYEQYF
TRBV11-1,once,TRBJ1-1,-,TGTGCCAGCAGCTTGGTTACTTTGAACACTGAAGCTTTCTTT,CASSLVTLNTEAFF
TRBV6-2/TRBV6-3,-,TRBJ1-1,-,TGTGCCAGCAGTTACTCGACGGGGTCGAACACTGAAGCTTTCTTT,CASSYSTGSNTEAFF
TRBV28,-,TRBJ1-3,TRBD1,TGTGCCAGCAGCGAGCCGGGACAGGAACTTGGAAACACCATATATTTT,CASSEPGQELGNTIYF
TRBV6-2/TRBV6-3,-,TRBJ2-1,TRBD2,TGTGCCAGCAGTGGGGGACTAGCGAGCTCCTACAATGAGCAGTTCTTC,CASSGGLASSYNEQFF
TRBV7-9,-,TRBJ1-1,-,TGTGCCAGCAGCCTGACAAGGAACACTGAAGCTTTCTTT,CASSLTRNTEAFF
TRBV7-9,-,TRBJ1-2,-,TGTGCCAGCAGCCTCGGGATCCTTAGCGGCTACACCTTC,CASSLGILSGYTF
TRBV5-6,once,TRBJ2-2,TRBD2,TGTGCCAGCAGCTGGAGCGGGAGAGGGGAAACCGGGGAGCTGTTTTTT,CASSWSGRGETGELFF
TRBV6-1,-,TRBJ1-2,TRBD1,TGTGCCAGCAGTGACGGACAGGGGTTCCGGGGCTACACCTTC,CASSDGQGFRGYTF
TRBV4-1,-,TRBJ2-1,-,TGCGCCAGCAGCCAGTCAACCGCCGGGACAATGAACAATGAGCAGTTCTTC,CASSQSTAGTMNNEQFF
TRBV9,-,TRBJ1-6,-,TGTGCCAGCAGCGTAGATACGAGCTCCTATAATTCACCCCTCCACTTT,CASSVDTSSYNSPLHF
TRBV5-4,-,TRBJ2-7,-,TGTGCCAGCAGCTTGAAACAGGCCACCTACGAGCAGTACTTC,CASSLKQATYEQYF
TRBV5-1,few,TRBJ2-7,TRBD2,TGCGCCAGCAGCCGTACAAAGATAGGACTAGGCTACGAGCAGTACTTC,CASSRTKIGLGYEQYF
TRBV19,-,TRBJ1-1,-,TGTGCCAGTAGTATAGATCGGGGGGCCGCGGAAGCTTTCTTT,CASSIDRGAAEAFF
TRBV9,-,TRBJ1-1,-,TGTGCCAGCAGCGAACAGGGCCTCACTGAAGCTTTCTTT,CASSEQGLTEAFF
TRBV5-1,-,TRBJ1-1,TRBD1,TGCGCCAGCAGCTTGGTCCCAGGGGGCTTCACTGAAGCTTTCTTT,CASSLVPGGFTEAFF
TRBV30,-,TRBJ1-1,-,TGTGCCTGGAAGCGGGGAAGCACTGAAGCTTTCTTT,CAWKRGSTEAFF
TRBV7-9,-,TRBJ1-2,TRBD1,TGTGCCAGCAGCTCCTTGGGACGGGACAGAATTTTTAACTATGGCTACACCTTC,CASSSLGRDRIFNYGYTF
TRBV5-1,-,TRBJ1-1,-,TGCGCCAGCAGCTTGGATCTGGGGGCTGCCACTGAAGCTTTCTTT,CASSLDLGAATEAFF
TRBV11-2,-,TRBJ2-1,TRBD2,TGTGCCAGCAGCTTAGATCAAAGCGGGAGATTGAATGAGCAGTTCTTC,CASSLDQSGRLNEQFF
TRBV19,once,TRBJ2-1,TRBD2,TGTGCCAGTAGTATGGGAGTAGCGGGATTCATCTACAATGAGCAGTTCTTC,CASSMGVAGFIYNEQFF
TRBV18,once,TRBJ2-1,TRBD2,TGTGCCAGCTCCACAAAGACTAGCGGGAGTCTGCAGTTCTTC,CASSTKTSGSLQFF
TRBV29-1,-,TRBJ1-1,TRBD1,TGCAGCGTTGCGAGAGGACAGGGCACTGAAGCTTTCTTT,CSVARGQGTEAFF